Included here is one TCR beta chain sequence, with context. The sample belongs to a study of blood T cell repertoires in COVID-19. Study in general: Collection of acute and convalescent COVID-19 samples took place in the United States, Italy and Spain.

Germline V gives CDR1 LNHDA, CDR2 SQIVND (reference sequence). V gave up 7 bases and J gave up 6 bases; unmatched junction bases: 18. The CDR3 totals 17 residues. The data were produced by immunoSEQ multiplex PCR, yet TCRdb's version contains in-frame clones alone and is incomplete. The sample consists of 130,000 to 150,000 clones, around 87% of them appearing once. This TCR came from a woman aged 30 to 39 with acute COVID-19. This chain connects TRBV19 to TRBJ1-1; 9 positions match TRBD1. The source material was PBMCs or T cells enriched from blood (not recorded which). The CDR3 sequence: CASTPLLTGGKGAEAFF. The CDR3 bases are TGTGCCAGTACCCCGCTGCTTACAGGGGGCAAGGGCGCTGAAGCTTTCTTT.